This TCR beta chain was profiled in a study of breast tumors, draining lymph nodes, adjacent tissues. Study results and limitations: Compared with lymph nodes, tumors were less diverse; compared with nontumor tissue, more. Luminal-like breast cancer showed significantly greater tumor-nontumor repertoire similarity than basal-like breast cancer did.

TCRdb called the multiplex PCR reads again in MiXCR, with one record for every CDR3 protein. This table has hundreds of thousands of distinct CDR3 sequences, about 32% appearing once. Germline V gene lookup returns CDR1 SEHNR and CDR2 FQNEAQ (reference sequence). The CDR3 covers 18 residues. A note on this clonotype: Its cognate antigen is unknown. An end of the junction differs from the germline gene, which may be a read error.

The lymph nodes were axillary draining lymph nodes from breast cancer patients. The V call is TRBV7-9, the J call TRBJ2-5, with 12 bases that match TRBD2. What was sequenced was axillary lymph node tissue. The TCR comes from a female donor with breast cancer. Some clones in this sample may be carry-over from other donors' samples. The CDR3 reads CASSSPSIGLAGRETQCF. CDR3 DNA: TGTGCCAGCAGCTCTCCTTCTATCGGACTAGCGGGGCGAGAGACCCAGTGCTTC.